Each of the 29 T cell receptor beta chains below was sequenced from the same sample in a study of Graves' ophthalmopathy and Graves' hyperthyroidism. RNA transcripts yielded amplified TCR beta CDR3 regions. Second-round multiplex PCR came after a first-round RT-PCR that employed HTBI primers. TCRdb re-called the multiplex PCR reads with MiXCR, one entry per CDR3 protein. The sample has over 450,000 distinct CDR3 sequences, roughly 14% seen once. The material sequenced was blood. The receptors shown here come from a woman in her 30s with Graves' ophthalmopathy.

This clonotype was detected ten times or more. The chain couples TRBV24-1 to TRBJ2-2, with 8 bases identical to TRBD1. Trimming removed 7 bases from V and 1 base from J; junction bases left unmatched: 4. The CDR3 is made up of 15 amino acids. In germline, CDR1 is KGHDR, CDR2 SFDVKD. The CDR3, as DNA: TGTGCCACCAGCGACGACAGGGGGAACACCGGGGAGCTGTTTTTT. This gives the protein CATSDDRGNTGELFF.

This clonotype was seen many times. The V call is TRBV12-3 or TRBV12-4, the J call TRBJ1-2; no firm D call. V lost 2 bases and J 6 bases, leaving 10 bases between the germline ends. The CDR3 contains 13 residues. The CDR3 protein is CASSLNEPDGYTF. Here the CDR3 DNA reads TGTGCCAGCAGTTTAAACGAACCTGATGGCTACACCTTC.

Ten or more counts support this clonotype. The genes are TRBV6-1 and TRBJ2-7, with 8 bases that match TRBD1. Germline CDR1 reads MNHNS; CDR2 reads SASEGT. J lost 6 bases, V lost 5 bases, and 6 bases had no gene match. The CDR3 totals 13 residues. The CDR3 DNA follows: TGTGCCAGCAGTCCCCCTACAGGGGGCGAGCAGTACTTC. This translates into CASSPPTGGEQYF.

A note on this clonotype: Since a much larger clone is just one base distant, this may be a read error. The chain employs TRBV7-8 and TRBJ2-7; D gene uncertain. Germline V CDR1 and CDR2: SGHVS, FQNEAQ. CDR3 length: 14 residues. Trimming cost V 1 base and J 0 bases, with 7 bases left between them. CDR3 DNA: TGTGCCAGCAGCTTAGTTCATAGCTCCTACGAGCAGTACTTC. Its translation is CASSLVHSSYEQYF. Full variable domain (missing parts from reference TRBV7-8 and TRBJ2-7): GAGVSQSPRYKVAKRGQDVALRCDPISGHVSLFWYQQALGQGPEFLTYFQNEAQLDKSGLPSDRFFAERPEGSVSTLKIQRTQQEDSAVYLCASSLVHSSYEQYFGPGTRLTVT.

This clonotype was recorded many times. The rearrangement uses TRBV19 and TRBJ2-2, with D possibly being TRBD1 (6 bases). V was clipped by 4 bases and J by 4 bases, with 7 bases between them. The CDR3 contains 13 residues. The germline gives CDR1 LNHDA, CDR2 SQIVND (reference sequence). The CDR3, as DNA: TGTGCCAGTAGTACCAGGGGCACCGGGGAGCTGTTTTTT. Translating it yields CASSTRGTGELFF.

This clonotype was detected ten times or more. This sequence joins TRBV18 and TRBJ2-5; TRBD2 might be the D (7 bases). This CDR3 spans 16 amino acids. The germline V gene has CDR1 KGHSH and CDR2 LQKENI. The ends were cut back, 2 bases at V and 2 bases at J, with 15 bases in the middle. This CDR3 is CASSPSRGGWQETQYF. As DNA, the CDR3 is TGTGCCAGCTCACCATCGAGGGGGGGCTGGCAAGAGACCCAGTACTTC. The full variable domain, with the rest looked up from reference TRBV18 and TRBJ2-5, is NAGVMQNPRHLVRRRGQEARLRCSPMKGHSHVYWYRQLPEEGLKFMVYLQKENIIDESGMPKERFSAEFPKEGPSILRIQQVVRGDSAAYFCASSPSRGGWQETQYFGPGTRLLVL.

This clonotype was recorded once. A much bigger clone sits one base away, suggesting this may be a read error. V gene TRBV7-3 combines with J gene TRBJ1-1; 8 bases agree with TRBD1. Germline CDR1 SGHTA, CDR2 FQGTGA. This CDR3 has 12 amino acids. This CDR3 reads CASSIGQGEACF. CDR3 sequence (DNA): TGTGCCAGCAGTATCGGACAGGGTGAAGCTTGCTTT. Drawing the rest from reference TRBV7-3 and TRBJ1-1, the complete variable domain is GAGVSQTPSNKVTEKGKYVELRCDPISGHTALYWYRQSLGQGPEFLIYFQGTGAADDSGLPNDRFFAVRPEGSVSTLKIQRTERGDSAVYLCASSIGQGEACFGQGTRLTVV.

This clonotype was counted many times. This chain uses TRBV6-5 with TRBJ1-1; 9 nucleotides align to TRBD1. Germline V gene lookup returns CDR1 MNHEY and CDR2 SVGAGI. The CDR3 extends over 15 amino acids. With 3 bases clipped from V and 6 bases from J, the junction kept 8 bases outside the gene matches. The CDR3 region has the DNA TGTGCCAGCAGTTATGGCGGACAGGGGAGGTCTGAAGCTTTCTTT. Amino acid sequence: CASSYGGQGRSEAFF.

Note on this clonotype: A much larger clone lies one base from this, so it may be a read error. V and J are TRBV4-1 and TRBJ1-6; 7 bases align to TRBD1. After removal of 0 bases from V and 15 bases from J, the junction contained 11 bases not matched to a gene. Germline values: CDR1 MGHRA, CDR2 YSYEKL. This CDR3 is built from 15 residues. As DNA, the CDR3 is TGCGCCAGCAGCCAAGAAGGAGACAGGGTTACAGACCTCCACTTT. This codes for CASSQEGDRVTDLHF.

This clonotype has at least ten counts. This chain's CDR3 is CAISPGPGSTDTQYF. Written as DNA, the CDR3 is TGTGCCATCAGTCCTGGGCCGGGTAGCACAGATACGCAGTATTTT. The J gene is TRBJ2-3, the V gene TRBV10-3; unclear D gene. Deletions cut 5 bases from V and 0 bases from J, with 12 bases between. CDR3 length: 15 amino acids. Germline CDR1 is ENHRY and CDR2 is SYGVKD.

This clonotype was seen a handful of times. The chain has TRBV2 and TRBJ2-7; either TRBD1 or TRBD2 may supply D (5 bases each). Trimming cost V 6 bases and J 4 bases, with 19 bases left between them. Germline lookup yields CDR1 SNHLY and CDR2 FYNNEI. The CDR3 contains 15 residues. This chain's CDR3 is CASSFGGQSTYEQYF. DNA for the CDR3: TGTGCCAGCAGCTTTGGGGGTCAAAGTACGTACGAGCAGTACTTC.

This clonotype has at least ten counts. This chain uses TRBV12-5 with TRBJ1-2, with no clear D. The CDR3 is 12 amino acids. Germline-derived CDR1 and CDR2 are LGHNT and FRNRAP. The V and J ends lost 0 bases and 6 bases respectively, with 5 bases between them. CDR3 in DNA: TGTGCTAGTGGTTTGGTTCGGGATGGCTACACCTTC. Translated: CASGLVRDGYTF.

This clonotype was seen ten or more times. The chain uses TRBV12-3 or TRBV12-4 and TRBJ2-5; 7 bases match TRBD1. J lost 2 bases, V lost 6 bases, and 18 bases had no gene match. The CDR3 has 18 residues. CDR3 nucleotide sequence: TGTGCCAGCAGCCCCTCAATTACCGGGACAGCGAGACAAGAGACCCAGTACTTC. Encoded protein: CASSPSITGTARQETQYF.

This clonotype has a handful of counts. The chain links TRBV11-1 to TRBJ1-5; D not certain. In germline, CDR1 is SGHAT, CDR2 FQDESV (reference sequence). V was pared by 5 bases and J by 9 bases, with 11 bases between. CDR3 length: 12 amino acids. The CDR3 region has the DNA TGTGCCAGCAGCAACGATCGGGGGCCCCAGCATTTT. This translates into CASSNDRGPQHF.

This clonotype was counted ten times or more. The chain employs TRBV6-2 or TRBV6-3 and TRBJ2-7; a weak D match, TRBD1 (6 bases). Germline values: CDR1 MNHEY, CDR2 SVGEGT. Trimming cost V 4 bases and J 3 bases, with 10 bases left between them. CDR3 length: 13 amino acids. The CDR3 here is CASSFRDIYEQYF. The CDR3 nucleotides are TGTGCCAGCAGTTTCCGGGACATCTACGAGCAGTACTTC.

This chain connects TRBV6-2 or TRBV6-3 to TRBJ2-7; D is unclear. Germline loops: CDR1 MNHEY, CDR2 SVGEGT. The CDR3 spans 13 residues. The V end lost 6 bases, the J end lost 6 bases, and 15 bases lay between the germline ends. In DNA form, the CDR3 reads TGTGCCAGCAGCCCAGTCGGATCCGCCGAGCAGTACTTC. Its protein product is CASSPVGSAEQYF.

This clonotype was recorded at least ten times. The chain links TRBV6-2 or TRBV6-3 to TRBJ2-2, with D perhaps matching TRBD1 or TRBD2 (6 bases each). The CDR3 sequence is 17 residues long. Deletions cut 2 bases from V and 4 bases from J, with 17 bases between. Germline assignment: CDR1 MNHEY and CDR2 SVGEGT. CDR3 sequence: CASSYGRGLEFTGELFF. CDR3 DNA: TGTGCCAGCAGTTACGGTCGGGGGCTAGAATTCACCGGGGAGCTGTTTTTT.

The genes are TRBV12-3 or TRBV12-4 and TRBJ1-1, with a weak D call TRBD1 (5 bases). The CDR3 sequence is 12 residues long. The V end was cut by 3 bases, the J end by 11 bases, with 13 bases between. The CDR3 nucleotides are TGTGCCAGCAGTTTGGGGGGACGGTTCGCTTTCTTT. This sequence encodes CASSLGGRFAFF.

This clonotype has ten or more counts. This chain connects TRBV5-1 to TRBJ1-1, with 7 nucleotides matching TRBD1. After removal of 2 bases from V and 7 bases from J, the junction contained 5 bases not matched to a gene. CDR1 and CDR2 (germline): SGHRS, YFSETQ. This CDR3 comprises 13 residues. DNA for the CDR3: TGCGCCAGCAGCTTCGGCAGGGGGAGTGAAGCTTTCTTT. Amino acid sequence: CASSFGRGSEAFF.

The sample holds many counts of this clonotype. The gene calls are TRBV12-3 or TRBV12-4 and TRBJ2-7; maybe TRBD2 (5 bases). The CDR3 is made up of 15 amino acids. The V and J ends lost 2 bases and 1 base respectively, with 12 bases between them. DNA for the CDR3: TGTGCCAGCAGTTTAACCGGGGTTGGTTCCTACGAGCAGTACTTC. Translating it yields CASSLTGVGSYEQYF.

This clonotype has just a few counts. The genes are TRBV2 and TRBJ2-5, with a weak D call TRBD1 (5 bases). CDR3 length equals 12 residues. Deletions cut 8 bases from V and 2 bases from J, with 9 bases between. Germline CDR1 SNHLY, CDR2 FYNNEI. CDR3 DNA sequence: TGTGCCAGCGACAGACAACAAGAGACCCAGTACTTC. Residues: CASDRQQETQYF. Using reference TRBV2 and TRBJ2-5 for the parts outside the CDR3, the full variable domain is EPEVTQTPSHQVTQMGQEVILRCVPISNHLYFYWYRQILGQKVEFLVSFYNNEISEKSEIFDDQFSVERPDGSNFTLKIRSTKLEDSAMYFCASDRQQETQYFGPGTRLLVL.

In its sample, this clonotype was seen many times. The J gene is TRBJ1-2, the V gene TRBV6-5, with 8 bases matching TRBD1. The germline V gene encodes CDR1 MNHEY and CDR2 SVGAGI. The CDR3 sequence is 15 residues long. V gave up 5 bases and J gave up 0 bases; unmatched junction bases: 5. The CDR3 protein is CASSIRTGSNYGYTF. The DNA for the CDR3 is TGTGCCAGCAGTATAAGGACAGGGTCTAACTATGGCTACACCTTC.

This clonotype was recorded at least ten times. The chain links TRBV7-2 to TRBJ2-7; 8 bases map to TRBD2. Trimming took 5 bases from V and 4 from J; bases not matched to a gene: 7. Germline V lookup: CDR1 SGHTA, CDR2 FQGNSA. This CDR3 comprises 14 residues. The CDR3 loop is CASSTRAGVYEQYF. For the CDR3, the DNA is TGTGCCAGCAGCACCAGAGCGGGAGTGTACGAGCAGTACTTC.

This clonotype was observed a few times. The V and J genes are TRBV18 and TRBJ1-1, with unresolved D. V lost 3 bases to trimming and J lost 0 bases, with 17 bases between them. Germline V lookup: CDR1 KGHSH, CDR2 LQKENI. The CDR3 is 17 residues long. The CDR3, as DNA: TGTGCCAGCTCACCCGTACCGAGCCAAGTGATGAACACTGAAGCTTTCTTT. It codes for CASSPVPSQVMNTEAFF.

This clonotype occurred many times. The chain has TRBV2 and TRBJ1-2; D is uncertain. This CDR3 contains 12 residues. V dropped 2 bases and J dropped 4 bases, with 5 bases sitting between them. Germline assignment: CDR1 SNHLY and CDR2 FYNNEI. This CDR3 is CASSERSYGYTF. In DNA form, the CDR3 reads TGTGCCAGCAGTGAACGGAGCTATGGCTACACCTTC.

This chain links TRBV6-1 with TRBJ1-1; the match to TRBD1 covers 9 bases. The CDR3 totals 16 residues. The V and J ends lost 3 bases and 1 base, in that order; junction bases with no gene match: 6. The germline CDR1 and CDR2 sequences are MNHNS and SASEGT. This CDR3 is CASSELAGQGNTEAFF. The CDR3 coding sequence is TGTGCCAGCAGTGAGCTTGCGGGACAGGGGAACACTGAAGCTTTCTTT.

This clonotype showed up just once. The chain has TRBV19 and TRBJ1-5; D might be TRBD1 (5 bases). The CDR3 is 14 residues long. V lost 6 bases and J 6 bases, leaving 15 bases between the germline ends. From germline, CDR1 is LNHDA and CDR2 SQIVND (reference sequence). The CDR3 DNA reads TGTGCCAGTAGCTCCCCCAGGGTGACTCAGCCCCAGCATTTT. This codes for CASSSPRVTQPQHF.

Ten or more counts support this clonotype. The chain uses TRBV28 and TRBJ2-5; the D is unclear. V lost 2 bases to trimming and J lost 5 bases, with 12 bases between them. Per germline, CDR1 MDHEN and CDR2 SYDVKM. The CDR3 is 14 residues long. CDR3 in DNA: TGTGCCAGCAGTTTACTTGGGCGGAGTGAGACCCAGTACTTC. Residues: CASSLLGRSETQYF.

This clonotype was counted ten times or more. One end of the junction does not line up with germline, which may come from a read error. The chain carries TRBV2 and TRBJ2-4; 8 nucleotides match TRBD1. Germline CDR1 is SNHLY and CDR2 is FYNNEI. The CDR3 covers 14 residues. This CDR3 is CASKGQGAENIKYF. The DNA of the CDR3 is TGTGCCAGCAAAGGTCAGGGGGCTGAAAACATTAAGTACTTC. Full variable domain (outside the CDR3, taken from reference TRBV2 and TRBJ2-4): EPEVTQTPSHQVTQMGQEVILRCVPISNHLYFYWYRQILGQKVEFLVSFYNNEISEKSEIFDDQFSVERPDGSNFTLKIRSTKLEDSAMYFCASKGQGAENIKYFGAGTRLSVL.